A selection of T cell receptor beta chains follows, all from one sample in a study of blood T cell repertoires in COVID-19. The repertoire was sequenced with immunoSEQ multiplex PCR; TCRdb's copy has only in-frame clones and lacks some. Of tens of thousands of clones listed, 75% to 85% are singletons. The sequenced sample was peripheral blood. The receptor source for this set is a woman over 75 with acute or convalescent COVID-19. Each CDR3 is given with its conserved first and last residue.

v_call cdr3_length cdr3_aa
TRBV7-3 14 CASSSRDTAGELFF
TRBV4-3 17 CASSQDGHGSGYNEQFF
TRBV3-1/TRBV3-2 16 CASSHRLAGEGETQYF
TRBV6-5 15 CASSRYRGDPDTQYF
TRBV7-8 14 CASSLEGTGDGYTF
TRBV5-1 14 CASSLGQGVVTQYF
TRBV24-1 16 CATSDPRAGVLETQYF
TRBV9 15 CASSPGLAGDNEQFF
TRBV10-2 17 CASREGQGVGGTDTQYF
TRBV7-2 14 CASSSGQGEYEQYF
TRBV7-2 13 CASSRQHTGELFF
TRBV5-1 14 CASSLGATNEKLFF
TRBV5-1 13 CATTTGTEEAQYF
TRBV5-1 19 CASSRGTSGSPSGANVLTF
TRBV10-3 19 CAISGGPTGLAGAPHEQYF
TRBV6-2/TRBV6-3 14 CASSWGKNTGELFF
TRBV19 15 CASNPTDRGKNEQFF
TRBV5-6 15 CASSKLAGGTYEQYF
TRBV9 13 CASGLAGYNEQFF
TRBV3-1/TRBV3-2 15 CASSRTGTAGETQYF
TRBV9 14 CASSVASGSYEQYF
TRBV11-3 15 CASSGVGTTFNEQFF
TRBV28 15 CASSFPPGGANVLTF
TRBV27 14 CASSLSGGSYEQYF
TRBV18 15 CASSIRQGAAGELFF
TRBV5-1 14 CASSANRDSSPLHF
TRBV11-3 15 CASSLRGHKNYEQYF
TRBV11-2 14 CASRSRLTQETQYF
TRBV18 15 CASSPAGGGQETQYF
TRBV2 15 CASSGVGGLGGEQFF
TRBV18 17 CASSPPVAGSSTDTQYF
TRBV24-1 15 CATSYGSSGANVLTF
TRBV5-8 13 CASSPDRADTQYF
TRBV5-1 14 CASSLAGGTDTQYF
TRBV4-2 16 CASSQETGTDYNEQFF
TRBV19 18 CASSIRQGALPYNSPLHF
TRBV2 14 CASSAPPGGEKLFF
TRBV2 13 CASRRTGDQPQHF
TRBV19 15 CASSPTSRYPDTQYF
TRBV12-3/TRBV12-4 13 CASSLGQIREQFF
TRBV7-9 16 CASSLGTGGGANVLTF